This TCR beta chain was captured in a study of T cell responses to AZD1222 COVID-19 vaccine. Study-level points and caveats: Nearly half of the spike-specific TCRs reportedly recognize variant regions that carry no mutations.

The CDR3 length is 14 residues. Germline V CDR1 and CDR2: KGHSH, LQKENI. Trimming pared 4 bases from V and 3 bases from J, leaving 12 bases between. With regard to this clone: Its target is not known.

Generated by immunoSEQ multiplex PCR, the TCRdb table keeps only in-frame clones and is missing some. The table shows 150,000 or so clones, with approximately 90% occurring only once. J is TRBJ1-1 and V is TRBV18; perhaps TRBD1 as D (5 bases). This material consisted of peripheral blood, taken 28 days after the second AZD1222 dose. The sequence came from an adult who received the AZD1222 COVID-19 vaccine. CDR3 protein: CASSREGKDTEAFF. CDR3 nucleotide sequence: TGTGCCAGCTCACGCGAGGGGAAGGACACTGAAGCTTTCTTT.